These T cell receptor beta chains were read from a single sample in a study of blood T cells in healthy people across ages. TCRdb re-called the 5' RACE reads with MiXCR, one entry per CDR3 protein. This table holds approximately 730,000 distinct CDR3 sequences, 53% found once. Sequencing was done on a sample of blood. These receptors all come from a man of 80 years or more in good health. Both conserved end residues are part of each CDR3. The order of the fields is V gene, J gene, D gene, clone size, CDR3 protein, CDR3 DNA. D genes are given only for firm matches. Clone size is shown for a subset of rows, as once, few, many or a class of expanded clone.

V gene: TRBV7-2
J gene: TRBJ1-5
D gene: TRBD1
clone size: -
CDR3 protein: CASSRQGGGNQPQHF
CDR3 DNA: TGTGCCAGCAGCCGTCAGGGGGGTGGCAATCAGCCCCAGCATTTT

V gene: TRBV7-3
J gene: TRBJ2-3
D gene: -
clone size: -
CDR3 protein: CASSLKGEYDTQYF
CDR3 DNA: TGTGCCAGCAGCTTAAAGGGGGAGTATGATACGCAGTATTTT

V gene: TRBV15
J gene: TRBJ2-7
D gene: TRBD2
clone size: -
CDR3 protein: CATSQGLAGAYEQYF
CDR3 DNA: TGTGCCACCAGCCAAGGACTAGCGGGAGCGTACGAGCAGTACTTC

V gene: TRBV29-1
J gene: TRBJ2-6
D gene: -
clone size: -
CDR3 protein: CSVGTRQSGSGANVLTF
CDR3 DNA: TGCAGCGTTGGGACCCGACAATCTGGGTCTGGGGCCAACGTCCTGACTTTC

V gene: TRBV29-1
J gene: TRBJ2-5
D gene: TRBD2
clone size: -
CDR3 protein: CSVFASGIYQETQYF
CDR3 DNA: TGCAGCGTCTTCGCTAGCGGGATATACCAAGAGACCCAGTACTTC

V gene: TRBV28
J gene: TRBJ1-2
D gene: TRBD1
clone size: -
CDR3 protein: CASRKQGLDGYTF
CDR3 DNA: TGTGCCAGCAGGAAACAGGGGTTGGATGGCTACACCTTC

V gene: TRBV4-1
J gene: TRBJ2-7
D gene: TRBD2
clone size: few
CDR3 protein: CASSQREGLSEQYF
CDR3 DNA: TGCGCCAGCAGCCAACGGGAGGGTCTCTCCGAGCAGTACTTC

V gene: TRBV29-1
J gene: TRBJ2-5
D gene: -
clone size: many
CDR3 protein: CSELRRETQYF
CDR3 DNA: TGCAGCGAGCTCAGGCGGGAGACCCAGTACTTC

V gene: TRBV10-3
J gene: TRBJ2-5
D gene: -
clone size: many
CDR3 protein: CAISESGRQETQYF
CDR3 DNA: TGTGCCATCAGTGAGTCGGGGCGGCAAGAGACCCAGTACTTC

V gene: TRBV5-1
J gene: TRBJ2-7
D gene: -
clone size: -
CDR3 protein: CASSLDGPPYEQYF
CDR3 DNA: TGCGCCAGCAGCTTGGACGGACCTCCGTACGAGCAGTACTTC

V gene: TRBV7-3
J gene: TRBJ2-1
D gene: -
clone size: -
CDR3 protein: CASSLMWSSYNEQFF
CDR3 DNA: TGTGCCAGCAGCTTAATGTGGTCGTCCTACAATGAGCAGTTCTTC

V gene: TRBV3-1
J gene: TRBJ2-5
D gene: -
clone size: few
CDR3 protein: CASSQPTDYQETQYF
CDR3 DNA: TGTGCCAGCAGCCAGCCTACAGACTACCAAGAGACCCAGTACTTC

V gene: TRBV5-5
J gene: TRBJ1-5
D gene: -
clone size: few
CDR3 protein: CASSPWGDSNQPQHF
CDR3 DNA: TGTGCCAGCAGCCCATGGGGTGATAGCAATCAGCCCCAGCATTTT

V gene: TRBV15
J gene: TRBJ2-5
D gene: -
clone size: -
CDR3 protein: CATSRDLWAGRNEQYF
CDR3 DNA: TGTGCCACCAGCAGAGATTTATGGGCGGGAAGGAATGAGCAGTACTTC

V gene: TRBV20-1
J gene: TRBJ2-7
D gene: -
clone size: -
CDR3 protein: CSAPLRDGSYEQYF
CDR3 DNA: TGCAGTGCACCCCTTAGAGACGGGTCTTACGAGCAGTACTTC

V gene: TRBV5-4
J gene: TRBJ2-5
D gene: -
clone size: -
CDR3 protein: CASSWVVAGGETQYF
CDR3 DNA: TGTGCCAGCAGCTGGGTAGTAGCTGGGGGGGAGACCCAGTACTTC

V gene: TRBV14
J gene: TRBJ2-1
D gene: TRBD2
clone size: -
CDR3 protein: CASSQELSGRAHYEQFF
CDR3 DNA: TGTGCCAGCAGCCAGGAACTTAGCGGGAGGGCCCACTATGAGCAGTTCTTC

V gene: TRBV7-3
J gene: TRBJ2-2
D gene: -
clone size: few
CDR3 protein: CASSFRGGTGELFF
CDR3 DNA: TGTGCCAGCAGCTTTCGGGGTGGGACCGGGGAGCTGTTTTTT

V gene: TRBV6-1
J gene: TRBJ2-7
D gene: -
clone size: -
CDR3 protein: CASSEVRSRLMIQYF
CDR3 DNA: TGTGCCAGCAGTGAAGTAAGGTCCAGGCTGATGATCCAGTACTTC

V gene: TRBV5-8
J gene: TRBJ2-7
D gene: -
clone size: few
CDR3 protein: CASSLRLSYEQYF
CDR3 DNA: TGTGCCAGCAGCTTGCGACTGTCCTACGAGCAGTACTTC

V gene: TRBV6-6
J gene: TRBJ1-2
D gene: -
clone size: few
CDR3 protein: CASKEPNYGYTF
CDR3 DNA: TGTGCCTCCAAGGAACCTAACTATGGCTACACCTTC

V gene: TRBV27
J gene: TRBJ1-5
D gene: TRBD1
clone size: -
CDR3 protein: CASSSGQGDNQPQHF
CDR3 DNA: TGTGCCAGCAGTTCAGGACAGGGGGACAATCAGCCCCAGCATTTT

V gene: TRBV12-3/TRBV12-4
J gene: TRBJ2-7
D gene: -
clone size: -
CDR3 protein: CASSVLGTFYEQYF
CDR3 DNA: TGTGCCAGCAGCGTTTTAGGGACATTCTACGAGCAGTACTTC

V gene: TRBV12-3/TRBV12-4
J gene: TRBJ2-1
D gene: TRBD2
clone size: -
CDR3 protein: CASSFGGTTSSYNEQFF
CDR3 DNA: TGTGCCAGCAGTTTTGGAGGGACTACTAGCTCCTACAATGAGCAGTTCTTC

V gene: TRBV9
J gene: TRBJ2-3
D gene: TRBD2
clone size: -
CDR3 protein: CASSVSGTSGGDTQYF
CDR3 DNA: TGTGCCAGCAGCGTCTCCGGGACTAGCGGGGGAGATACGCAGTATTTT

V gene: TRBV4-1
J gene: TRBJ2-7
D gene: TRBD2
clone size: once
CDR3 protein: CASSQGIGLAGDAIYEQYF
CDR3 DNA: TGCGCCAGCAGCCAAGGAATTGGACTAGCGGGAGACGCGATCTACGAGCAGTACTTC

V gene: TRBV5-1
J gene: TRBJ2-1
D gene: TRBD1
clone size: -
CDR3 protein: CASSLQGQGAHEQFF
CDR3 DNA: TGCGCCAGCAGCTTGCAGGGACAGGGGGCGCATGAGCAGTTCTTC

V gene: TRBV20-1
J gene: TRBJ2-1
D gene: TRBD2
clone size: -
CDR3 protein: CSARGTSGVNEQFF
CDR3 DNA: TGCAGTGCTCGGGGGACTAGCGGAGTGAATGAGCAGTTCTTC

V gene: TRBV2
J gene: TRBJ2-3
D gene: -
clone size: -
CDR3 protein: CAASLGPTSLGGYAYF
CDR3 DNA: TGTGCCGCCTCCTTGGGACCAACCTCCCTGGGCGGATACGCGTATTTT

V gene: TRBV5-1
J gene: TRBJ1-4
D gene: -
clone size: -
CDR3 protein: CASSLAAASTNEKLFF
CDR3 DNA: TGCGCCAGCAGCTTGGCGGCCGCTTCAACTAATGAAAAACTGTTTTTT

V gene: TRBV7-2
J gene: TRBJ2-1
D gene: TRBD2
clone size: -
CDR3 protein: CASSREGRYNEQFF
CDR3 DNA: TGTGCCAGCAGCCGGGAGGGCAGGTACAATGAGCAGTTCTTC

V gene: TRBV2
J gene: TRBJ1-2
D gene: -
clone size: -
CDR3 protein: CASRTGSNYGYTF
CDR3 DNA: TGTGCCAGCAGGACAGGAAGTAACTATGGCTACACCTTC

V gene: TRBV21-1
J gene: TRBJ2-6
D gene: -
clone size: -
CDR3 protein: CASSSPGPGSGANVLTF
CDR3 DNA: TGTGCCAGCAGCTCCCCGGGACCGGGCTCTGGGGCCAACGTCCTGACTTTC

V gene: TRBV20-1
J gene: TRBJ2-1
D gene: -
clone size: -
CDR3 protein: CSARGGAGYEQFF
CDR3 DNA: TGCAGTGCTAGAGGCGGGGCCGGCTATGAGCAGTTCTTC

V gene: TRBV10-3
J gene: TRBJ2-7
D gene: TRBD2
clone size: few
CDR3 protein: CAISEPGLAGMGTYEQYF
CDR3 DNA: TGTGCCATCAGTGAACCCGGACTAGCGGGAATGGGAACCTACGAGCAGTACTTC

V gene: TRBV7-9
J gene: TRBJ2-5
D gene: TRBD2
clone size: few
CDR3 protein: CASSFGRTSQETQYF
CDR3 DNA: TGTGCCAGCAGCTTCGGCAGGACTAGCCAAGAGACCCAGTACTTC

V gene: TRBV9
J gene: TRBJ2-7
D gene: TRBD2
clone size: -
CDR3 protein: CASSVLAGGPSEQYF
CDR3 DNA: TGTGCCAGCAGCGTACTAGCGGGAGGGCCATCCGAGCAGTACTTC

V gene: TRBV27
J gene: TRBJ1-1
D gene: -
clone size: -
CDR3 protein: CASSLRDSLNTEAFF
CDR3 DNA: TGTGCCAGCAGTTTACGAGACAGCCTGAACACTGAAGCTTTCTTT

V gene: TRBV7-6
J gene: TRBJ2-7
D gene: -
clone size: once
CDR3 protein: CASSQQAGTLYEQYF
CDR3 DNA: TGTGCCAGCAGCCAGCAGGCCGGGACACTCTACGAGCAGTACTTC

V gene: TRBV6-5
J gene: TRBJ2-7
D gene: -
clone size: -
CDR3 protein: CASSYARGEAQYF
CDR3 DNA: TGTGCCAGCAGTTACGCAAGGGGAGAGGCGCAGTACTTC